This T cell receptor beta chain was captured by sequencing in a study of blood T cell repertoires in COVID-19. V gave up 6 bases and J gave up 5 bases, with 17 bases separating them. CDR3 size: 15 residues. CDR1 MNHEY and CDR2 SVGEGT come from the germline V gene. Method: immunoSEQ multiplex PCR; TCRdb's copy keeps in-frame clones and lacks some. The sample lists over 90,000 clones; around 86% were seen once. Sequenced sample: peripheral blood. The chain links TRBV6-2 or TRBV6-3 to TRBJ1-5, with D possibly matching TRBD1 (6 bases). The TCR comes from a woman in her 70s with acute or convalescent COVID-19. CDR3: CASSRDILPYQPQHF. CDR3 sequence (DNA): TGTGCCAGCAGCCGGGACATCTTGCCCTATCAGCCCCAGCATTTT.